Detailed here is one T cell receptor beta chain. This specimen belongs to a study of blood T cell repertoires in COVID-19. Study-wide context: COVID-19 samples, acute and convalescent, were from the United States, Italy and Spain.

Sequencing was performed with immunoSEQ multiplex PCR; in TCRdb, only in-frame clones are kept and a portion is missing. Here the sample spans about 310,000 clones, approximately 86% being singletons. CDR1 LGHDT and CDR2 YNNKEL come from the germline V gene (reference sequence). Trimming shortened V by 0 bases and J by 1 base, and 12 bases separated the two germline ends. CDR3 length: 16 residues. Participants came from roughly 25 US areas, aged about 18 to 100 years. Cohort 3 recovery required two negative PCRs, clearance, or symptom resolution. Input material: PBMCs or T cells enriched from blood (not recorded which). The V call is TRBV3-1 (or the pseudogene TRBV3-2), the J call TRBJ2-5; D perhaps matches TRBD2 (5 bases). The origin of this receptor is a woman under 30 who had recovered from COVID-19. The CDR3 nucleotides are TGTGCCAGCAGCCAAGATCTAACGGGGAGCCAAGAGACCCAGTACTTC. Its protein is CASSQDLTGSQETQYF.